This T cell receptor (beta chain) was recorded in a study of blood T cell repertoires in COVID-19. Study-level background: T cells, B-cell-depleted T cells, or PBMCs supplied cDNA or gDNA.

Clones were sequenced by immunoSEQ multiplex PCR, and TCRdb holds only the in-frame ones, with some missing. The sample consists of a few hundred thousand clones, nearly 90% of them appearing once. Assignments of participants to cohorts depended upon their own reported clinical history. Someone with COVID-19 had been met by exposed participants within 2 weeks before study entry. CDR3 length: 13 amino acids. In germline, CDR1 is ENHRY, CDR2 SYGVKD. Losses at the gene ends were 5 bases for V and 5 bases for J; bases not matched to a gene: 3. The TCR sequence derives from a woman aged 18-29 years who had been exposed to COVID-19. The material sequenced was PBMCs or T cells enriched from blood (not recorded which). The V and J genes are TRBV10-3 and TRBJ1-1; 9 bases are a match to TRBD1. The DNA of the CDR3 is TGTGCCATCAGTTCGACAGGGGGGACTGAAGCTTTCTTT. Its protein product is CAISSTGGTEAFF.